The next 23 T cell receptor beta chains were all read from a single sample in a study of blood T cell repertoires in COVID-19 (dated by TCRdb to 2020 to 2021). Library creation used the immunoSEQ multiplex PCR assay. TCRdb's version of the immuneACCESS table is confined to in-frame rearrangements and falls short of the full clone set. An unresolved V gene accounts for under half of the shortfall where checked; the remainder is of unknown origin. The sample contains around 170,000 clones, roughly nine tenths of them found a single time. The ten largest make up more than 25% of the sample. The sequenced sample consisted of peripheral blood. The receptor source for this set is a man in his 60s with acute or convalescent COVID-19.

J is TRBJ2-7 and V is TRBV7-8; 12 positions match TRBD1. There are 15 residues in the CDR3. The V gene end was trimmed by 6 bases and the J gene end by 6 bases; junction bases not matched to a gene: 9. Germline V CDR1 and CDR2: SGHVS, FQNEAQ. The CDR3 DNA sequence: TGTGCCAGCAGGAGTACCGGGACAGGGGGCTCCGAGCAGTACGTC. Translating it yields CASRSTGTGGSEQYV.

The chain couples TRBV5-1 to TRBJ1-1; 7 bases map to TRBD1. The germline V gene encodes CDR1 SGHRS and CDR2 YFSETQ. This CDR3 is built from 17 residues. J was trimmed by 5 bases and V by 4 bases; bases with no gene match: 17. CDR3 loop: CASSRATLDRRGTEAFF. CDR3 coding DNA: TGCGCCAGCAGCCGGGCCACGTTGGACAGGCGTGGGACTGAAGCTTTCTTT.

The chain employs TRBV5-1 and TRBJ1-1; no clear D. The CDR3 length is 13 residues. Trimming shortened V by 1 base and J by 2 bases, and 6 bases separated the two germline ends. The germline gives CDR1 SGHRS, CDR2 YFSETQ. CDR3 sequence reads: CASSLITNTEAFF. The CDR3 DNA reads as TGCGCCAGCAGCTTGATAACAAACACTGAAGCTTTCTTT.

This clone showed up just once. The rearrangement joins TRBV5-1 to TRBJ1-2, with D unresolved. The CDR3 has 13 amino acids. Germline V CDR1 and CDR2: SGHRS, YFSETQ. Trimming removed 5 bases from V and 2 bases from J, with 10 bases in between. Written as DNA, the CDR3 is TGCGCCAGCAGAAGTACGGGGAACTATGGCTACACCTTC. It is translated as CASRSTGNYGYTF.

The CDR3 region is CATSDGVRNTEAFF. The DNA of the CDR3 is TGTGCCACCAGTGATGGTGTGAGGAACACTGAAGCTTTCTTT. The V and J genes are TRBV24-1 and TRBJ1-1; D is undetermined. Germline-derived CDR1 and CDR2 are KGHDR and SFDVKD. Trimming took off 3 bases at V and 1 base at J, with 8 bases between the two ends. This CDR3 is 14 amino acids long.

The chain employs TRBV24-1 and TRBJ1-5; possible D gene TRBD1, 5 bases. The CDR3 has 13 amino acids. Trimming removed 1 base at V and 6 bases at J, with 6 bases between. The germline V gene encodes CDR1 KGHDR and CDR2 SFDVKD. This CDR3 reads CATSDFGGQPQHF. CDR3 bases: TGTGCCACCAGTGATTTCGGGGGTCAGCCCCAGCATTTT.

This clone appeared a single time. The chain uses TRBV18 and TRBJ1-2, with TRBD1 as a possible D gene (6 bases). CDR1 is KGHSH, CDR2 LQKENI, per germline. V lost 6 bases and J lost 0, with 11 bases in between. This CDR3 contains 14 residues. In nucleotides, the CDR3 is TGTGCCAGCTCCCGACAGGACTCTAACTATGGCTACACCTTC. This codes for CASSRQDSNYGYTF.

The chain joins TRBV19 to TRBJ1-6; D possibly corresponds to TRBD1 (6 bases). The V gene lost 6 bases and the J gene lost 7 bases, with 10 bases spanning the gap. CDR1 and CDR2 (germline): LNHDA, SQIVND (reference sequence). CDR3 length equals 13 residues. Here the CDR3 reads CASRQGGNSPLHF. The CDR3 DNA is TGTGCCAGTAGACAGGGTGGAAATTCACCCCTCCACTTT.

The CDR3 sequence is CASSGVLGGNEKLFF. In nucleotides, the CDR3 is TGTGCCAGCAGTGGGGTCCTCGGGGGAAATGAAAAACTGTTTTTT. The chain uses TRBV2 and TRBJ1-4; maybe TRBD1 (5 bases). This CDR3 has 15 residues. Germline loops: CDR1 SNHLY, CDR2 FYNNEI. V shed 4 bases and J shed 5 bases, with 14 bases lying between them. Full variable domain (remainder filled in from reference TRBV2 and TRBJ1-4): EPEVTQTPSHQVTQMGQEVILRCVPISNHLYFYWYRQILGQKVEFLVSFYNNEISEKSEIFDDQFSVERPDGSNFTLKIRSTKLEDSAMYFCASSGVLGGNEKLFFGSGTQLSVL.

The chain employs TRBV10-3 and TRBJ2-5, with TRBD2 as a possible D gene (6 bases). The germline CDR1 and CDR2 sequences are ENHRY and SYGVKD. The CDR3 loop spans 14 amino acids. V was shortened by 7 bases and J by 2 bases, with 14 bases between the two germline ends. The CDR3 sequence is CAITPSGRQETQYF. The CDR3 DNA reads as TGTGCCATCACCCCCTCCGGGAGACAAGAGACCCAGTACTTC.

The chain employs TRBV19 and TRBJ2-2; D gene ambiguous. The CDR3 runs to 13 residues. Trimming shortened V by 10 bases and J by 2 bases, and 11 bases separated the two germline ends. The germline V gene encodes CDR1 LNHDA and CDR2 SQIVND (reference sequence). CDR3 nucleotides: TGTGCCACCCATACACGAAACACCGGGGAGCTGTTTTTT. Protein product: CATHTRNTGELFF.

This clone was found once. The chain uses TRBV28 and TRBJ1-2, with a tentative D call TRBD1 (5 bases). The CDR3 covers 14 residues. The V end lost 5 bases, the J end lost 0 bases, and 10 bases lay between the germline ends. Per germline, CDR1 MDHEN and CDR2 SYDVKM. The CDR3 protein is CASSRGGANYGYTF. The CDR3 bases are TGTGCCAGCAGTCGCGGGGGAGCTAACTATGGCTACACCTTC.

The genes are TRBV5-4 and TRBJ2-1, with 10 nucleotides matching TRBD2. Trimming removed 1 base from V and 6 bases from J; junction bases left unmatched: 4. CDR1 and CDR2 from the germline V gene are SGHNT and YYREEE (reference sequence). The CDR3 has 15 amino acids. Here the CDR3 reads CASSLTLAGSNEQFF. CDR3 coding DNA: TGTGCCAGCAGCTTGACACTAGCGGGATCCAATGAGCAGTTCTTC.

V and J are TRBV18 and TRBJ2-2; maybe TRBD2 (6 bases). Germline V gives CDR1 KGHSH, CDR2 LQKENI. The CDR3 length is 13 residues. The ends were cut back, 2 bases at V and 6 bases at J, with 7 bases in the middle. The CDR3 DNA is TGTGCCAGCTCACCATCGGGAGCCGGGGAGCTGTTTTTT. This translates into CASSPSGAGELFF. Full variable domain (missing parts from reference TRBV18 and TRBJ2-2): NAGVMQNPRHLVRRRGQEARLRCSPMKGHSHVYWYRQLPEEGLKFMVYLQKENIIDESGMPKERFSAEFPKEGPSILRIQQVVRGDSAAYFCASSPSGAGELFFGEGSRLTVL.

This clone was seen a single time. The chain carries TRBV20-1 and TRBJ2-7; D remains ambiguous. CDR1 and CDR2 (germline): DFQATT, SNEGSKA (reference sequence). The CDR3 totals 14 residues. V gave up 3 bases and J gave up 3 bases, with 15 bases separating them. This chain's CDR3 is CSASPNPAYYEQYF. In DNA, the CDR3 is TGCAGTGCTAGTCCCAATCCTGCCTACTACGAGCAGTACTTC.

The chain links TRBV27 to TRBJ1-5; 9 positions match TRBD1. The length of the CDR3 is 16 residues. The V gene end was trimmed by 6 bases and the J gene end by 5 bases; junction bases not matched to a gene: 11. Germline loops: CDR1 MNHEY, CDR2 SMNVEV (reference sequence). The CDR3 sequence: CASRSSGTGLYQPQHF. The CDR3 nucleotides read TGTGCCAGCAGGTCTTCCGGGACAGGGCTATATCAGCCCCAGCATTTT.

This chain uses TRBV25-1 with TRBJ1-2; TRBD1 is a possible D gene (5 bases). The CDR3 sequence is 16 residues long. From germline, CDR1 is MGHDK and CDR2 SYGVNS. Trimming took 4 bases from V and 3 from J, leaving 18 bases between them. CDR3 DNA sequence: TGTGCCAGCAGTGGAGGGGACGCGGGACGGGACTATGGCTACACCTTC. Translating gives CASSGGDAGRDYGYTF.

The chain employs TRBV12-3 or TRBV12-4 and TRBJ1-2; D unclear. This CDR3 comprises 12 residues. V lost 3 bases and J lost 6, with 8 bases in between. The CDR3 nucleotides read TGTGCCAGCAGTTTCTCGGGGAATGGCTACACCTTC. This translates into CASSFSGNGYTF.

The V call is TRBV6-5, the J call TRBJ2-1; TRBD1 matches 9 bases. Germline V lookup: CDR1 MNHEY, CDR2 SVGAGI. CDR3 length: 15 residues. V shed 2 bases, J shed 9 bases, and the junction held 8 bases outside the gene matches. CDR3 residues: CASSYQDRGHGEQFF. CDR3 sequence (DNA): TGTGCCAGCAGTTACCAGGACAGGGGACACGGTGAGCAGTTCTTC.

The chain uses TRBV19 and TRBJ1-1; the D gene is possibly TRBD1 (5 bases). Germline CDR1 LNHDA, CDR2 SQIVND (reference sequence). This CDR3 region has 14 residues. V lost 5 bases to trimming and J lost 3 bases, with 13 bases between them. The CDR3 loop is CASSPMWGDTEAFF. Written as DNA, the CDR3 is TGTGCCAGTAGTCCCATGTGGGGGGACACTGAAGCTTTCTTT.

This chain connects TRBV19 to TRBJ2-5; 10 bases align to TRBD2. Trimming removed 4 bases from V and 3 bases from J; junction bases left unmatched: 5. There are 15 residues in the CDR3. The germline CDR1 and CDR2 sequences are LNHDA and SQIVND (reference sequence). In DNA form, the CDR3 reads TGTGCCAGTAGTAGGGGTAGCGGGGGGAAAGAGACCCAGTACTTC. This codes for CASSRGSGGKETQYF.

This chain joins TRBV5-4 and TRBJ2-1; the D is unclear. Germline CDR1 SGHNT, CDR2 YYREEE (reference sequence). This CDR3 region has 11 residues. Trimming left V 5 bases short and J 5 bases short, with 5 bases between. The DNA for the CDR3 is TGTGCCAGCAGAGCGAACAATGAGCAGTTCTTC. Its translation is CASRANNEQFF.

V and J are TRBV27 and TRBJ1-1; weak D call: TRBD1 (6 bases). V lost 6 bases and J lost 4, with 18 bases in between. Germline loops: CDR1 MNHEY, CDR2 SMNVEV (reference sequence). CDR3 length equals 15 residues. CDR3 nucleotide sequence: TGTGCCAGCAGCCCTAACAGGGCTATCGGCACTGAAGCTTTCTTT. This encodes CASSPNRAIGTEAFF.